Listed below are T cell receptor beta chains from one sample, sequenced in a study of CD8 T cells in ankylosing spondylitis. Each CDR3 protein is one row after TCRdb ran MiXCR on the 5' RACE reads. The sample has about 440,000 distinct CDR3 sequences, roughly a sixth seen once. Specimen: blood, either unsorted or a sorted T cell fraction (not recorded which). These receptors were obtained from a male donor with ankylosing spondylitis. Both conserved end residues are part of each CDR3. A D gene is named only where the DNA matches it firmly. Clone sizes are given selectively: once, few, many, or a class where the clone is expanded.

clone size	V gene	J gene	D gene	CDR3 length	CDR3 protein	CDR3 DNA
.	TRBV10-2	TRBJ2-5	TRBD2	15	CASSKTSGGRETQYF	TGCGCCAGCAGTAAGACTAGCGGGGGGCGAGAGACCCAGTACTTC
few	TRBV12-3/TRBV12-4	TRBJ1-4	TRBD1	15	CASSSGGRSNEKLFF	TGTGCCAGCAGTTCAGGGGGAAGGTCTAATGAAAAACTGTTTTTT
.	TRBV20-1	TRBJ2-1	.	14	CSARPGPAGYEQFF	TGCAGTGCTAGACCGGGACCCGCCGGCTATGAGCAGTTCTTC
few	TRBV20-1	TRBJ2-3	.	8	CSAPPGGF	TGCAGTGCCCCCCCTGGGGGTTTT
few	TRBV2	TRBJ1-1	.	14	CASSATLGGTEAFF	TGTGCCAGCAGCGCTACTCTAGGTGGCACTGAAGCTTTCTTT
.	TRBV5-8	TRBJ2-2	.	15	CASSLRAPLGGELFF	TGTGCCAGCAGCTTAAGGGCCCCCCTCGGCGGGGAGCTGTTTTTT
few	TRBV11-2	TRBJ2-1	.	15	CASSFERFSYNEQFF	TGTGCCAGCAGCTTCGAGCGGTTTTCCTACAATGAGCAGTTCTTC
.	TRBV7-9	TRBJ2-5	TRBD2	16	CASSPRSGIYQETQYF	TGTGCCAGCAGCCCGCGTAGCGGGATCTACCAAGAGACCCAGTACTTC
few	TRBV11-3	TRBJ2-5	TRBD2	15	CASSRTSGIQETQYF	TGTGCCAGCAGCCGGACTAGCGGGATACAAGAGACCCAGTACTTC
.	TRBV12-3/TRBV12-4	TRBJ2-6	.	13	CASGPSGANVLTF	TGTGCCAGCGGACCTTCTGGGGCCAACGTCCTGACTTTC
few	TRBV4-1	TRBJ2-7	.	15	CASSQDWTLSYEQYF	TGCGCCAGCAGCCAAGATTGGACCCTCTCCTACGAGCAGTACTTC
few	TRBV7-2	TRBJ2-1	TRBD1	15	CASSLRGTANNEQFF	TGTGCCAGCAGCCTCAGGGGGACAGCAAACAATGAGCAGTTCTTC
.	TRBV6-2/TRBV6-3	TRBJ2-2	.	13	CATSSANTGELFF	TGTGCCACTTCCTCGGCGAACACCGGGGAGCTGTTTTTT
.	TRBV20-1	TRBJ2-3	.	12	CSAIQPSAGQYF	TGCAGTGCTATCCAACCTAGCGCGGGGCAGTATTTT
few	TRBV15	TRBJ2-3	.	17	CATSRDSPRGSTDTQYF	TGTGCCACCAGCAGAGATAGCCCGCGCGGTAGCACAGATACGCAGTATTTT
few	TRBV20-1	TRBJ1-4	.	15	CSAVRDVSVVEKLFF	TGCAGTGCCGTCCGGGACGTCAGTGTGGTTGAAAAACTGTTTTTT
.	TRBV7-2	TRBJ2-7	.	13	CASSLAGDDEQYF	TGTGCCAGCAGCTTAGCGGGAGACGACGAGCAGTACTTC
.	TRBV4-3	TRBJ2-5	.	15	CASSQGLDRSETQYF	TGCGCCAGCAGCCAAGGTTTGGACAGATCAGAGACCCAGTACTTC
few	TRBV5-1	TRBJ2-1	.	15	CASSSLARSYNEQFF	TGCGCCAGCAGTTCTCTAGCGAGGTCCTACAATGAGCAGTTCTTC
.	TRBV7-3	TRBJ2-3	TRBD2	14	CASSLGLETDTQYF	TGTGCCAGCAGCTTGGGACTAGAGACCGATACGCAGTATTTT
few	TRBV4-1	TRBJ2-2	TRBD2	16	CASSSRLADNTGELFF	TGCGCCAGCAGCTCTCGACTAGCGGATAACACCGGGGAGCTGTTTTTT
few	TRBV28	TRBJ2-4	.	18	CASSFRRDRAKAKNIQYF	TGTGCCAGCAGCTTCCGCCGGGATCGGGCCAAAGCCAAAAACATTCAGTACTTC
few	TRBV11-2	TRBJ1-4	.	14	CASSLRSDNEKLFF	TGTGCCAGCAGCTTACGGTCGGATAATGAAAAACTGTTTTTT
few	TRBV5-1	TRBJ2-1	TRBD2	15	CASSGAAGGNNEQFF	TGCGCCAGCAGCGGCGCAGCGGGAGGGAATAATGAGCAGTTCTTC
few	TRBV5-1	TRBJ2-1	TRBD1	16	CASSLGDDRVRNEQFF	TGCGCCAGCAGCTTGGGGGACGACAGGGTCAGGAATGAGCAGTTCTTC
once	TRBV20-1	TRBJ2-4	.	14	CSARVRGTQNIQYF	TGCAGTGCTAGAGTTAGGGGGACTCAAAACATTCAGTACTTC
few	TRBV20-1	TRBJ2-1	.	11	CSAPVYNEQFF	TGCAGTGCCCCAGTATACAATGAGCAGTTCTTC
.	TRBV5-5	TRBJ2-7	.	15	CASSLAGTIPYEQYF	TGTGCCAGCAGCTTGGCCGGGACCATCCCCTACGAGCAGTACTTC
many	TRBV12-3/TRBV12-4	TRBJ2-4	.	15	CASSATQGYKNIQYF	TGTGCCAGCAGTGCGACACAGGGCTACAAAAACATTCAGTACTTC
many	TRBV29-1	TRBJ2-7	.	13	CSVDQGSSYEQYF	TGCAGCGTTGACCAGGGGAGCTCCTACGAGCAGTACTTC
.	TRBV7-2	TRBJ2-7	.	17	CASSLPIKGRSSYEQYF	TGTGCCAGCAGCCTTCCCATAAAGGGGCGGAGCTCCTACGAGCAGTACTTC
.	TRBV12-3/TRBV12-4	TRBJ1-2	.	13	CASSLATSAGYTF	TGTGCCAGCAGTTTGGCCACGTCTGCCGGCTACACCTTC
.	TRBV25-1	TRBJ2-5	.	13	CASSPAPGKTQYF	TGTGCCAGCAGCCCGGCCCCTGGGAAGACCCAGTACTTC
few	TRBV2	TRBJ1-5	TRBD1	16	CASRLDRTSSNQPQHF	TGTGCCAGCCGACTGGACAGGACGTCGAGCAATCAGCCCCAGCATTTT
many	TRBV12-3/TRBV12-4	TRBJ1-1	.	14	CASIPGLENTEAFF	TGTGCCAGCATCCCGGGGCTGGAGAACACTGAAGCTTTCTTT
.	TRBV15	TRBJ2-3	.	16	CATSREQGGLTDTQYF	TGTGCCACCAGCAGAGAGCAGGGAGGACTCACAGATACGCAGTATTTT
.	TRBV7-8	TRBJ2-7	TRBD1	15	CASSLGRGGGYEQYF	TGTGCCAGCAGCTTAGGAAGAGGGGGCGGATACGAGCAGTACTTC
many	TRBV12-3/TRBV12-4	TRBJ2-1	TRBD2	15	CASSFGLAEYNEQFF	TGTGCCAGCAGTTTTGGGCTAGCGGAGTACAATGAGCAGTTCTTC
.	TRBV5-1	TRBJ2-7	.	15	CASSLGGSRPYEQYF	TGCGCCAGCAGCTTGGGGGGGTCACGACCCTACGAGCAGTACTTC
.	TRBV5-1	TRBJ1-4	.	15	CASSQVGTTNEKLFF	TGCGCCAGCAGCCAGGTTGGGACAACTAATGAAAAACTGTTTTTT
few	TRBV11-2	TRBJ2-1	.	13	CASSASSYNEQFF	TGTGCCAGCAGCGCTAGCTCCTACAATGAGCAGTTCTTC
few	TRBV6-2/TRBV6-3	TRBJ2-2	.	17	CASSQNLRVKNTGELFF	TGTGCCAGCAGCCAAAATCTCAGGGTCAAGAACACCGGGGAGCTGTTTTTT
.	TRBV12-3/TRBV12-4	TRBJ1-1	.	14	CASSFLLRNTEAFF	TGTGCCAGCAGTTTTCTGTTACGGAACACTGAAGCTTTCTTT
many	TRBV2	TRBJ1-5	.	13	CASRDGSNQPQHF	TGTGCCAGCCGGGACGGTAGCAATCAGCCCCAGCATTTT
.	TRBV18	TRBJ2-5	.	12	CASSGGQETQYF	TGTGCCAGCTCTGGAGGGCAAGAGACCCAGTACTTC
many	TRBV6-5	TRBJ2-2	.	14	CASRPDRNTGELFF	TGTGCCAGCAGACCCGACCGTAACACCGGGGAGCTGTTTTTT
.	TRBV3-1	TRBJ2-3	.	15	CASSPRRATTDTQYF	TGTGCCAGCAGCCCCCGTCGGGCGACCACAGATACGCAGTATTTT
.	TRBV24-1	TRBJ2-5	.	15	CATSDTKEASETQYF	TGTGCCACCAGTGATACCAAGGAGGCTTCAGAGACCCAGTACTTC
.	TRBV28	TRBJ1-1	.	16	CASSRYRFDLNTEAFF	TGTGCCAGCAGTCGTTATCGGTTTGATCTGAACACTGAAGCTTTCTTT
many	TRBV12-3/TRBV12-4	TRBJ2-2	TRBD1	16	CASRDRVGISAGELFF	TGTGCCAGCAGAGACAGGGTGGGGATCAGTGCCGGGGAGCTGTTTTTT
.	TRBV18	TRBJ2-7	.	14	CASSPLVQSYEQYF	TGTGCCAGCTCACCGCTAGTACAGTCCTACGAGCAGTACTTC
few	TRBV30	TRBJ1-3	TRBD1	15	CAWSVRTGTGNTIYF	TGTGCCTGGAGCGTTAGGACAGGGACAGGAAACACCATATATTTT
.	TRBV5-1	TRBJ2-1	TRBD2	16	CASSFFLAGSYNEQFF	TGCGCCAGCAGCTTCTTCCTAGCGGGATCCTACAATGAGCAGTTCTTC